This note documents a single T cell receptor (beta chain) sequence. Only one count was recorded for this clone. The clone's antigen remains unknown. No much larger clonotype is one base removed from it; base qualities were not supplied. Uncultured memory T cell samples were subjected to sequencing directly after ex vivo isolation. CD4+ total memory, central memory, effector memory and circulating T follicular helper cells were isolated from peripheral blood mononuclear cells. This sample was taken from a study of CD4 T cell repertoires in COVID-19 (dated by TCRdb to the early 2020s). Turning to the overall study: To analyze cross-reactivity, the CFSE-low cells were expanded with IL-2 for approximately eleven days and then labeled again and restimulated with spike proteins from other coronaviruses. The study characterized naturally processed CD4+ T cell responses to SARS-CoV-2 spike and nucleoprotein in COVID-19-recovered individuals, using TCR Vbeta sequencing to assess clonal composition. TCR Vbeta repertoire analysis of SARS-CoV-2-reactive T cells was conducted at the subset level in a few recovered individuals.

The library was obtained by the immunoSEQ multiplex PCR assay. The paper's data handling went like this. Repertoire overlap between subsets was quantified using the Chao-Jaccard similarity index and counts of shared clonotypes. TCRdb limited this immuneACCESS table to in-frame rearrangements with V and J called. A share of clones is missing; checked studies link under half to unresolved V genes, and the rest is unexplained. V and J calls and clone size are those listed in that table; D and trimming were worked out from the DNA. The table for this sample lists around 22,000 clones; around 87% of them were counted only once. Of the sample, about 0.5% is held by the ten largest clones. Broad study findings and their caveats: Between about 6 and 28% of SARS-CoV-2 clonotypes were also detected in SARS-CoV and/or HKU1 spike-stimulated secondary cultures, consistent with cross-reactivity. Several of the most expanded SARS-CoV-2-reactive clonotypes were present in two or all three memory subsets, which suggests intraclonal diversification.

Spanning cysteine to phenylalanine, the CDR3 consists of 16 amino acids. The only DNA kept is the CDR3, 48 bases in frame from the first base. V has 1 base trimmed and J has 3 bases trimmed; junction bases matching no gene number 7. In the germline V gene (reference sequence), CDR1 corresponds to SEHNR and CDR2 to FQNEAQ. The TCR originated in a human donor who had COVID-19. The V gene is TRBV7-9 and the J gene is TRBJ2-7, and 9 bases in between align with TRBD1. Sequences were derived from central memory CD4+ T cells from blood, sampled before the COVID-19 pandemic. In light of the paper, this sample's cell subset or site label describes: CD4+ T central memory cells. The CDR3 in this case is CASSLVITGGGYEQYF. The nucleotide sequence is TGTGCCAGCAGCTTAGTAATAACAGGGGGCGGCTACGAGCAGTACTTC.